These T cell receptor beta chains were read from a single sample in a study of blood T cell repertoires in COVID-19. Some clones are missing from TCRdb's copy, which holds only in-frame ones; the method was immunoSEQ multiplex PCR. The sample holds just over 70,000 clones, around 90% seen once. Sequenced material: peripheral blood. Every receptor here comes from a human donor in a cohort sampled during active COVID-19. Each CDR3 is given with its conserved first and last residue. D genes are given only for firm matches. Clone size, where shown, is once, few, many, or a class for clones that have expanded.

D: TRBD1; J: TRBJ2-7; size: -; V: TRBV9; DNA: TGTGCCAGCAGCACCGGGACAGGGGTCTACGAGCAGTACTTC; CDR3: CASSTGTGVYEQYF
D: TRBD2; J: TRBJ2-3; size: -; V: TRBV3-1/TRBV3-2; DNA: TGTGCCAGCAGCCAAGTACTAGCGATACGCACAGATACGCAGTATTTT; CDR3: CASSQVLAIRTDTQYF
D: -; J: TRBJ1-1; size: few; V: TRBV5-1; DNA: TGCGCCAGCAGCTCAACAGCGAACACTGAAGCTTTCTTT; CDR3: CASSSTANTEAFF
D: TRBD1; J: TRBJ1-2; size: once; V: TRBV9; DNA: TGTGCCAGCAGCGAGCCGACAGGGTTGGGGTATGGCTACACCTTC; CDR3: CASSEPTGLGYGYTF
D: -; J: TRBJ1-5; size: -; V: TRBV2; DNA: TGTGCCAGCAGTCGAGGGGGAGCGGGACGCAATCAGCCCCAGCATTTT; CDR3: CASSRGGAGRNQPQHF
D: -; J: TRBJ2-2; size: -; V: TRBV30; DNA: TGTGCCTGGAGGAGCACCGGGGAGCTGTTTTTT; CDR3: CAWRSTGELFF
D: -; J: TRBJ1-1; size: -; V: TRBV7-9; DNA: TGTGCCAGCGAAGGGCCGGGGGACACTGAAGCTTTCTTT; CDR3: CASEGPGDTEAFF
D: -; J: TRBJ2-7; size: once; V: TRBV11-2; DNA: TGTGCCAGCAGCTCCATGAGGACAAGAACCTCCTACGAGCAGTACTTC; CDR3: CASSSMRTRTSYEQYF
D: TRBD1; J: TRBJ1-4; size: -; V: TRBV9; DNA: TGTGCCAGCAGCCAGACAGGGATAACCGATGAAAAACTGTTTTTT; CDR3: CASSQTGITDEKLFF
D: TRBD1; J: TRBJ2-7; size: -; V: TRBV5-1; DNA: TGCGCCAGCAGCCCCGGGACAGGGGGAAACAACGAGCAGTACTTC; CDR3: CASSPGTGGNNEQYF
D: -; J: TRBJ1-5; size: -; V: TRBV21-1; DNA: TGTGCCAGCCCCGGACGAGGGAGAGCCAATCAGCCCCAGCATTTT; CDR3: CASPGRGRANQPQHF
D: -; J: TRBJ1-1; size: -; V: TRBV27; DNA: TGTGCCAGCAGTTTATACGGCAGGTATAGAAAAGCTTTCTTT; CDR3: CASSLYGRYRKAFF
D: TRBD1; J: TRBJ1-3; size: -; V: TRBV25-1; DNA: TGTGCCAGCAGTGAAGGGGGACAGACCTCTGGAAACACCATATATTTT; CDR3: CASSEGGQTSGNTIYF
D: TRBD1; J: TRBJ1-1; size: once; V: TRBV10-3; DNA: TGTGCCATCAGGCCTTTCGGACAGGTAAACACTGAAGCTTTCTTT; CDR3: CAIRPFGQVNTEAFF
D: -; J: TRBJ1-6; size: -; V: TRBV27; DNA: TGTGCCAGCAAAACATCGGGGGAGAGGATCACACCCCTCCACTTT; CDR3: CASKTSGERITPLHF
D: -; J: TRBJ1-2; size: few; V: TRBV29-1; DNA: TGCAGCGTTCATGTAGACTATGGCTACACCTTC; CDR3: CSVHVDYGYTF
D: -; J: TRBJ1-2; size: -; V: TRBV2; DNA: TGTGCCAGCAGTGAAGCGGCAGTCTTC; CDR3: CASSEAAVF
D: TRBD2; J: TRBJ2-7; size: -; V: TRBV27; DNA: TGTGCCAGCAGTCCCCACGGGGGCGGGAGGTACGAGCAGTACTTC; CDR3: CASSPHGGGRYEQYF
D: -; J: TRBJ2-7; size: -; V: TRBV27; DNA: TGTGCCAGCAGTTGGGAAGGGGGCTCCTACGAGCAGTACTTC; CDR3: CASSWEGGSYEQYF
D: -; J: TRBJ1-5; size: -; V: TRBV27; DNA: TGTGCCAGCAGTTTAACGGGGGATCAGCCCCAGCATTTT; CDR3: CASSLTGDQPQHF
D: -; J: TRBJ2-3; size: -; V: TRBV11-2; DNA: TGTGCCAGCAGCTTAGGAAGGGGGGGCGCAAACACAGATACGCAGTATTTT; CDR3: CASSLGRGGANTDTQYF
D: -; J: TRBJ1-6; size: -; V: TRBV21-1; DNA: TGTGCCAGCAGCAAAGCGCGAAGGGGCGTAAATTCACCCCTCCACTTT; CDR3: CASSKARRGVNSPLHF
D: -; J: TRBJ2-7; size: -; V: TRBV28; DNA: TGTGCCAGCAGTCCCCTGGGAGATATATCCCTCTACGAGCAGTACTTC; CDR3: CASSPLGDISLYEQYF
D: TRBD1; J: TRBJ1-3; size: -; V: TRBV9; DNA: TGTGCCAGCAGCGGCCCTACGGTACATGACAGGGCTGGAAACACCATATATTTT; CDR3: CASSGPTVHDRAGNTIYF
D: TRBD1; J: TRBJ1-1; size: -; V: TRBV2; DNA: TGTGCCAGCAGGCCAAACGACAGGGTAGGGGGCATGAACACTGAAGCTTTCTTT; CDR3: CASRPNDRVGGMNTEAFF
D: TRBD2; J: TRBJ2-7; size: -; V: TRBV7-2; DNA: TGTGCCAGCAGGTTAGCGGCTAGCGGAGCCTACGAGCAGTACTTC; CDR3: CASRLAASGAYEQYF
D: -; J: TRBJ1-6; size: -; V: TRBV25-1; DNA: TGTGCCAGCACTCCTGGAGGGGCGTCACCCCTCCACTTT; CDR3: CASTPGGASPLHF
D: -; J: TRBJ1-1; size: few; V: TRBV5-4; DNA: TGTGCCAGCACCCTCGAGGACAGCATGAACACTGAAGCTTTCTTT; CDR3: CASTLEDSMNTEAFF
D: TRBD2; J: TRBJ2-7; size: -; V: TRBV30; DNA: TGTGCCTGCCGGAGACCAACTAGCGGGGGGGCTTCCGAGCAGTACTTC; CDR3: CACRRPTSGGASEQYF
D: TRBD1; J: TRBJ1-1; size: -; V: TRBV5-8; DNA: TGTGCCACCCGGGACAGCTCCATGAACACTGAAGCTTTCTTT; CDR3: CATRDSSMNTEAFF
D: -; J: TRBJ2-7; size: -; V: TRBV7-3; DNA: TGTGCCAGCAGCGCGGGCCACGAGCAGTACTTC; CDR3: CASSAGHEQYF
D: -; J: TRBJ1-2; size: -; V: TRBV9; DNA: TGTGCCAGCAGCTACCGGGACATATCTAACTATGGCTACACCTTC; CDR3: CASSYRDISNYGYTF
D: -; J: TRBJ1-5; size: -; V: TRBV7-9; DNA: TGTGCCAGCAGCTTAGGACAGGGCAATCAGCCCCAGCATTTT; CDR3: CASSLGQGNQPQHF
D: TRBD1; J: TRBJ1-6; size: -; V: TRBV7-8; DNA: TGTGCCAGCAGCCAGGACAGGGTACCCTATTATAATTCACCCCTCCACTTT; CDR3: CASSQDRVPYYNSPLHF
D: TRBD2; J: TRBJ2-7; size: -; V: TRBV28; DNA: TGTGCCAGCAGTACCCCGGGACTAGCTGACCTCTCCTACGAGCAGTACTTC; CDR3: CASSTPGLADLSYEQYF
D: TRBD2; J: TRBJ2-5; size: -; V: TRBV6-5; DNA: TGTGCCAGCAGTTACCGACAGACCACCGGGGGGGAGACCCAGTACTTC; CDR3: CASSYRQTTGGETQYF
D: -; J: TRBJ2-7; size: -; V: TRBV5-6; DNA: TGTGCCAGCACCGGGGCAGGGGTCTACGAGCAGTACTTC; CDR3: CASTGAGVYEQYF
D: -; J: TRBJ1-1; size: -; V: TRBV7-6; DNA: TGTGCCAGCAGCTTAGCGAAGTTGGGGGCGCGGAACACTGAAGCTTTCTTT; CDR3: CASSLAKLGARNTEAFF
D: -; J: TRBJ1-2; size: -; V: TRBV5-6; DNA: TGTGCCAGCAGCTTGGGAGGGCAGGGGTTGGTTGGCTACACCTTC; CDR3: CASSLGGQGLVGYTF
D: TRBD1; J: TRBJ1-2; size: -; V: TRBV5-8; DNA: TGTGCCAGCAGCTTGCTGGGACAGGGGACGCGTGGCTACACCTTC; CDR3: CASSLLGQGTRGYTF
D: TRBD1; J: TRBJ2-7; size: -; V: TRBV12-3/TRBV12-4; DNA: TGTGCCAGCAGCCCGACAGGGGACTACGAGCAGTACTTC; CDR3: CASSPTGDYEQYF